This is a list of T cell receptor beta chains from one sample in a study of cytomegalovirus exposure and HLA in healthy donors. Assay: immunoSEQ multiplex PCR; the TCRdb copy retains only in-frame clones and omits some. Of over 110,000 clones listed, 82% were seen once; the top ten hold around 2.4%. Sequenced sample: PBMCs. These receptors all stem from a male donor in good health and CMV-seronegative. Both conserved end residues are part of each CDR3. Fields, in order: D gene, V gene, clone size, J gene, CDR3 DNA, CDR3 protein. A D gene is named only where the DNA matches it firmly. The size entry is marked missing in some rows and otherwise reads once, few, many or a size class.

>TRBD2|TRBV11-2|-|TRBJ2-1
TGTGCCAGCAGTATGACTAGCGGGATCCTGACCTACAATGAGCAGTTCTTC
CASSMTSGILTYNEQFF
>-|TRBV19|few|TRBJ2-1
TGTGCCAGTAGTACCCCTCCCCAGGGGGAGGTTGCCTACAATGAGCAGTTCTTC
CASSTPPQGEVAYNEQFF
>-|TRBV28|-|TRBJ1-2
TGTGCCTTGGGGGGGCGGAACTATGGCTACACCTTC
CALGGRNYGYTF
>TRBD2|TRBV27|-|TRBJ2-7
TGTGCCAGCAGACCCGGGGCTAGCGGGAACAACGAGCAGTACTTC
CASRPGASGNNEQYF
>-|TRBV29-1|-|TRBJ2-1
TGCAGCGTCTCGTCCGGGGCCTACAATGAGCAGTTCTTC
CSVSSGAYNEQFF
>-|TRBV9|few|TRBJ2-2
TGTGCCAGCAGCCTCCGAGCCCGCAAAAAGAACACCGGGGAGCTGTTTTTT
CASSLRARKKNTGELFF
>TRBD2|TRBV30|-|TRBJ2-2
TGTGCCTGGAGTGACTCGGGGGGGGCCGGGGAGCTGTTTTTT
CAWSDSGGAGELFF
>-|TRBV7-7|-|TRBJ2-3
TGTGCCAGCAGCTTAGGGGCCGCTAGCGGCACAGATACGCAGTATTTT
CASSLGAASGTDTQYF
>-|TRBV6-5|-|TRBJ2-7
TGTGCCAGCAGTTACGTCCTAGCCGAGGCGGTTTACGAGCAGTACTTC
CASSYVLAEAVYEQYF
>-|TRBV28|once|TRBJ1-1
TGTGCCAGCAGCTCGCCTAGGGAGGGATTGAACACTGAAGCTTTCTTT
CASSSPREGLNTEAFF
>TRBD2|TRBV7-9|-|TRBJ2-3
TGTGCCAGCAGCCCACCGGCGGGGGGGGCGATCACAGATACGCAGTATTTT
CASSPPAGGAITDTQYF
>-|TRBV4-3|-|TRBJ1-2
TGCGCCAGCAGCCAAGAAATCCCGATGGCAGGGAACTATGGCTACACCTTC
CASSQEIPMAGNYGYTF
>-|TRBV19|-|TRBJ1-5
TGTGCCAGTCAGTTCGGCAATCAGCCCCAGCATTTT
CASQFGNQPQHF
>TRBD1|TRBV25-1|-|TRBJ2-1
TGTGCCAGCAGTCGGACAGGCTACAATGAGCAGTTCTTC
CASSRTGYNEQFF
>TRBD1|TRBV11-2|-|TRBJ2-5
TGTGCCAGCAGCTCCCTTCCCGACAGGGGGGAGACCCAGTACTTC
CASSSLPDRGETQYF
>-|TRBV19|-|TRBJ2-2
TGTGCCAGTAGTATACAGGGTGCGGACACCGGGGAGCTGTTTTTT
CASSIQGADTGELFF
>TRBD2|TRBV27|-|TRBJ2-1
TGTGCCAGCAGTCCCCCTAGCGGGCGATACAATGAGCAGTTCTTC
CASSPPSGRYNEQFF
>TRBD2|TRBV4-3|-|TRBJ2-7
TGCGCCAGCAGCCAAGATGCGGGAGGGGAGAACGAGCAGTACTTC
CASSQDAGGENEQYF
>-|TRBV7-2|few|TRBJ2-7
TGTGCCAGCAGCTTAGCTAAGCAGGGGGAGCAGTACTTC
CASSLAKQGEQYF
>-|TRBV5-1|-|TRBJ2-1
TGCGCCAGCAGCTTGGGGCAGGACAATGAGCAGTTCTTC
CASSLGQDNEQFF
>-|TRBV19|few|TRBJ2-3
TGTGCCAGTCTGCAGGGCACAGATACGCAGTATTTT
CASLQGTDTQYF
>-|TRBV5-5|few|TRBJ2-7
TGTGCCAGCAGCTTGATCCCGAGAAACTACGAGCAGTACTTC
CASSLIPRNYEQYF
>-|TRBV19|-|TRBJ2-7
TGTGCCAGTAGTATCTCAAGCGGAGGAATCTACGAGCAGTACTTC
CASSISSGGIYEQYF
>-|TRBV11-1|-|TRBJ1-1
TGTGCCAGCAGCCCGCGGTTCGGGTTGAACACTGAAGCTTTCTTT
CASSPRFGLNTEAFF
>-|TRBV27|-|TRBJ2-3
TGTGCCAGCCGCCCCCCTAGCGTGACAGATACGCAGTATTTT
CASRPPSVTDTQYF
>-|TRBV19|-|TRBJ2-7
TGTGCCAGTAGTATAAGTTCCCAGGGCTACGAGCAGTACTTC
CASSISSQGYEQYF
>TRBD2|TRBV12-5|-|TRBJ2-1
TGTGCTAGTGGTTTGGGGGTAAAGGGGACTAGCGGGAGGTTTAAGCATGAGCAGTTCTTC
CASGLGVKGTSGRFKHEQFF
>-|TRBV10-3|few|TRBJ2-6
TGTGCCATCAGTGTTAGCGAGTCGGGTGGTGGGGCCAACGTCCTGACTTTC
CAISVSESGGGANVLTF
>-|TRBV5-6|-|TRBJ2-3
TGTGCCAGCTCGGAGGGCGGGTGGACAGATACGCAGTATTTT
CASSEGGWTDTQYF
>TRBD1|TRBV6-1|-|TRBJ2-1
TGTGCCAGCAGTCCGACAGGGAGCATTGAGCAGTTCTTC
CASSPTGSIEQFF
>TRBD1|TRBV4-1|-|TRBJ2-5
TGCGCCAGCAGCCAAATAGGGGACAGGGGGCAAGAGACCCAGTACTTC
CASSQIGDRGQETQYF
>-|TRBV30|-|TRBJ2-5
TGTGCCTGGAATCTGGGGGCGCGAGTGACCCAGTACTTC
CAWNLGARVTQYF
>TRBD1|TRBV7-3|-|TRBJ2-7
TGTGCCAGCAGCTCCCCAGGGGGCGAGCAGTACTTC
CASSSPGGEQYF
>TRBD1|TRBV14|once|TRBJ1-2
TGTGCCAGCAGCCAAGAAGGGGGCCTATTTGGCTACACCTTC
CASSQEGGLFGYTF
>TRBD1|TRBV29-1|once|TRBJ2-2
TGCAGCGTTGACAGGGGGACCGGGGAGCTGTTTTTT
CSVDRGTGELFF
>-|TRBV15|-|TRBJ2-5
TGTGCCACCAGCGCCGCGGAGAGGTGGCCGCCGGAGACCCAGTACTTC
CATSAAERWPPETQYF
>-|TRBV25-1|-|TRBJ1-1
TGTGCCAGCAGTCTGCCAGGGTGGTCCGCTGAAGCTTTCTTT
CASSLPGWSAEAFF
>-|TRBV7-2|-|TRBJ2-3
TGTGCCAGCAGCTTAGTCCCCGGGGGGCGCGGCACAGATACGCAGTATTTT
CASSLVPGGRGTDTQYF
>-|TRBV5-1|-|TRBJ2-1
TGCGCCAGCAGCTTCTCCCCGCGGGATTTTCGGTACAATGAGCAGTTCTTC
CASSFSPRDFRYNEQFF
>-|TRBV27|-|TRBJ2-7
TGTGCCAGCAGTCCAACTAGCAACTACGAGCAGTACTTC
CASSPTSNYEQYF
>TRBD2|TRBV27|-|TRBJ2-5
TGTGCCAGCAGTTGGGGGGGAGGGGAGCTTCAGACCCAGTACTTC
CASSWGGGELQTQYF
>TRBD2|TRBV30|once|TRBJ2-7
TGTGCCTCCGGGGAGGGTGGCGAGCAGTACTTC
CASGEGGEQYF
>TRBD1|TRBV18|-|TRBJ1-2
TGTGCCAGCTCTCCAACCTTGGACAGGGATAACTATGGCTACACCTTC
CASSPTLDRDNYGYTF
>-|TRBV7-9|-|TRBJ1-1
TGTGCCAGCAGCGATATGGGAGTCAGGGGTTCTAACACTGAAGCTTTCTTT
CASSDMGVRGSNTEAFF
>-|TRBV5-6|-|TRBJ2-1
TGTGCCAGCAGCCCTGAGGGAGAAGACTACAATGAGCAGTTCTTC
CASSPEGEDYNEQFF
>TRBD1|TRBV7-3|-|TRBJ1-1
TGTGCCAGCCGTATTGGGACAGGGAACACTGAAGCTTTCTTT
CASRIGTGNTEAFF
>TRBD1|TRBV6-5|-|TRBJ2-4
TGTGCCAGCACGGGACAGGACCAAAACATTCAGTACTTC
CASTGQDQNIQYF
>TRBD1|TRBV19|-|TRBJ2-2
TGTGCCAGTACTGGGGAAGGGGGCCACACCGGGGAGCTGTTTTTT
CASTGEGGHTGELFF
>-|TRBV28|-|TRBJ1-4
TGTGCCAGCGGAACGCCGGATGACAGTCCCCTGCGCCCTCCTGCAACTAATGAAAAACTGTTTTTT
CASGTPDDSPLRPPATNEKLFF
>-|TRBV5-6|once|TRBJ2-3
TGTGCCAGCACCTTAGCTTGGCTCGGAGAGCCGGGGGATACGCAGTATTTT
CASTLAWLGEPGDTQYF
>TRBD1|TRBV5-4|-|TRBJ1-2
TGTGCCAGCAGCCAAGACAGGGACGGTGGCTACACCTTC
CASSQDRDGGYTF